What follows describes a single T cell receptor beta chain. Its target is unknown. This entry comes from a study of T cell responses to AZD1222 COVID-19 vaccine. Findings and caveats of the study: Clonal diversity may have been underestimated in mostly white British donors.

This table comes from immunoSEQ multiplex PCR, and its TCRdb copy is limited to in-frame clones, with some not included. Among about 90,000 clones listed, 85% to 90% were seen once. Germline loops: CDR1 SGHNT, CDR2 YYREEE (reference sequence). Trimming removed 4 bases at V and 5 bases at J, with 18 bases between. This CDR3 region has 15 residues. Sequencing was performed on peripheral blood, taken on day 0 of MenACWY control vaccination. This clonotype was obtained from an adult in good health. This chain uses TRBV5-4 with TRBJ2-5; D might be TRBD2 (6 bases). The CDR3 loop is CASSVGLDRGETQYF. In DNA form, the CDR3 reads TGTGCCAGCAGCGTGGGACTGGACCGTGGGGAGACCCAGTACTTC.